This TCR beta chain came from a study of T-cell reconstitution after alpha-beta-depleted transplantation in children. The TCRbeta library was prepared with unique molecular identifiers. TCRdb passed the PCR reads through MiXCR, listing each CDR3 protein once. There are roughly 790,000 distinct CDR3 sequences in the sample; around 15% occur only once, and around 5% lies in the top ten. Broader study findings: For some patients, TCRbeta diversity was high at day 60 because of recipient T cells and thymic progenitors that survived.

A word on this clonotype: Its antigen is as yet unknown.

The J segment lost 5 bases and the V segment lost 6 bases, leaving 6 bases of the junction unmatched. The CDR3 length is 15 residues. Germline V gene lookup returns CDR1 MGHRA and CDR2 YSYEKL. V gene TRBV4-1 combines with J gene TRBJ2-1, with 11 nucleotides matching TRBD2. The source of this sequence is a male patient between 5 and 17 years old who had a stem cell transplant for acute lymphoblastic leukemia, so the T cells may come from the graft donor. The sequences come from PBMCs, mostly from graft donor cells, collected 360 days after TCRalphabeta/CD19-depleted stem cell transplant. Here the CDR3 DNA reads TGCGCCAGCAGGCGGACTAGCGGGCGGGACAATGAGCAGTTCTTC. It translates to CASRRTSGRDNEQFF.